The subject of this entry is one TCR beta chain. This sample is part of a study of blood T cell repertoires in COVID-19. Study-wide context: The United States, Italy and Spain provided the acute and convalescent COVID-19 samples.

The table came from immunoSEQ multiplex PCR; TCRdb's copy has only in-frame clones and leaves some out. The sample shows about 220,000 clones, just over 85% of them seen only once. The germline V gene encodes CDR1 LNHDA and CDR2 SQIVND (reference sequence). CDR3 length equals 14 residues. J was trimmed by 2 bases and V by 6 bases; bases with no gene match: 4. The clonotype comes from a middle-aged woman with acute COVID-19. The sequenced material came from PBMCs or T cells enriched from blood (not recorded which). The genes are TRBV19 and TRBJ2-5, with 9 bases identical to TRBD2. This CDR3 is CASRGSGGQETQYF. In DNA, the CDR3 is TGTGCCAGTAGGGGTAGCGGGGGACAAGAGACCCAGTACTTC.